Listed here are 10 T cell receptor beta chains from one sample, sequenced in a study of T cells after yellow fever vaccination. MiXCR was run by TCRdb on the 5' RACE reads, yielding one entry per CDR3 protein. The sample holds 250,000 to 400,000 distinct CDR3 sequences; approximately 4% are singletons and the top ten take just under 20%. The sample was PBMCs, taken 15 days after the yellow fever booster vaccination. These receptors were collected from a man aged 18 to 29 who received the YFV17D yellow fever vaccine.

At least ten counts were recorded for this clonotype. This chain links TRBV10-3 with TRBJ1-4; D is undetermined. CDR1 is ENHRY, CDR2 SYGVKD, per germline. CDR3 size: 15 residues. Trimming took off 10 bases at V and 0 bases at J, with 15 bases between the two ends. CDR3 in DNA: TGTGCCACCTGTCGTAGCATGGCAACTAATGAAAAACTGTTTTTT. Amino acid sequence: CATCRSMATNEKLFF.

This clonotype has only a few counts. The genes are TRBV7-9 and TRBJ2-3, with 10 bases matching TRBD2. The junction had 4 bases not matched to a gene; V was cut back by 5 bases and J by 11 bases. The CDR3 contains 12 residues. Germline CDR1 and CDR2: SEHNR and FQNEAQ (reference sequence). The CDR3 nucleotides are TGTGCCAGCAGCCGAGGACTAGCGGTGCAGTATTTT. Its protein is CASSRGLAVQYF.

This chain connects TRBV27 to TRBJ2-7; possibly TRBD1 for D (6 bases). Germline V gene lookup returns CDR1 MNHEY and CDR2 SMNVEV (reference sequence). Trimming stripped 5 bases from V and 3 bases from J, with 14 bases between. CDR3 size: 14 residues. For the CDR3, the DNA is TGTGCCAGCAGTGCCGACAGGTGGGGCTACGAGCAGTACTTC. Translation gives CASSADRWGYEQYF.

This clonotype was counted between two and nine times. V and J are TRBV29-1 and TRBJ1-1; D call uncertain. The CDR3 spans 14 residues. Germline CDR1 and CDR2: SQVTM and ANQGSEA. V was cut by 6 bases and J by 1 base, with 15 bases left in between. The chain's CDR3 is CSVRAQYTNTEAFF. CDR3 DNA: TGCAGCGTCAGAGCCCAGTACACGAACACTGAAGCTTTCTTT.

This clonotype was counted many times. The chain employs TRBV5-1 and TRBJ2-5; TRBD2 agrees at 10 bases. The CDR3 totals 15 residues. Unmatched junction bases numbered 2, after V lost 2 bases and J lost 1 base. Germline values: CDR1 SGHRS, CDR2 YFSETQ. In DNA form, the CDR3 reads TGCGCCAGCAGCTTCAGCGGGGGGGCCCAAGAGACCCAGTACTTC. Protein product: CASSFSGGAQETQYF.

This chain links TRBV11-2 with TRBJ1-2; D may be TRBD1 (5 bases). CDR1 and CDR2 (germline): SGHAT, FQNNGV. The CDR3 consists of 13 residues. Trimming took off 1 base at V and 8 bases at J, with 11 bases between the two ends. CDR3 in amino acids: CASSLVQGSGYTF. As DNA, the CDR3 is TGTGCCAGCAGCTTAGTTCAGGGAAGCGGCTACACCTTC.

This clonotype was detected many times. V gene TRBV7-2 combines with J gene TRBJ2-7, with D possibly called TRBD1 or TRBD2 (5 bases each). Germline CDR1 SGHTA, CDR2 FQGNSA. Trimming removed 5 bases from V and 1 base from J, with 12 bases in between. The CDR3 has 14 amino acids. CDR3 residues: CASSPWDGSYEQYF. The CDR3 DNA reads as TGTGCCAGCAGCCCCTGGGACGGTTCCTACGAGCAGTACTTC.

This clonotype has ten or more counts. This chain joins TRBV6-4 and TRBJ2-3, with D tentatively TRBD1 (5 bases). Germline V CDR1 and CDR2: MRHNA, SNTAGT. This CDR3 region has 13 residues. Trimming took off 2 bases at V and 2 bases at J, with 5 bases between the two ends. CDR3 bases: TGTGCCAGCAGTGACGGGGCCACAGATACGCAGTATTTT. Residues: CASSDGATDTQYF.

V and J are TRBV5-1 and TRBJ1-4; D is perhaps TRBD1 (5 bases). Per the germline V gene, CDR1 is SGHRS and CDR2 is YFSETQ. The CDR3 totals 15 residues. Trimming took off 5 bases at V and 0 bases at J, with 11 bases between the two ends. The CDR3 sequence is CASRLTDATNEKLFF. CDR3 in DNA: TGCGCCAGCAGATTGACAGACGCAACTAATGAAAAACTGTTTTTT.

There are many counts of this clonotype. The chain combines TRBV30 with TRBJ2-1; D is ambiguous. The CDR3 is made up of 12 amino acids. The V and J ends lost 0 bases and 9 bases respectively, with 9 bases between them. From germline, CDR1 is GTSNPN and CDR2 SVGIG (reference sequence). The CDR3 nucleotides read TGTGCCTGGAGTGTTCCTGATGGTGAGCAGTTCTTC. It specifies CAWSVPDGEQFF.